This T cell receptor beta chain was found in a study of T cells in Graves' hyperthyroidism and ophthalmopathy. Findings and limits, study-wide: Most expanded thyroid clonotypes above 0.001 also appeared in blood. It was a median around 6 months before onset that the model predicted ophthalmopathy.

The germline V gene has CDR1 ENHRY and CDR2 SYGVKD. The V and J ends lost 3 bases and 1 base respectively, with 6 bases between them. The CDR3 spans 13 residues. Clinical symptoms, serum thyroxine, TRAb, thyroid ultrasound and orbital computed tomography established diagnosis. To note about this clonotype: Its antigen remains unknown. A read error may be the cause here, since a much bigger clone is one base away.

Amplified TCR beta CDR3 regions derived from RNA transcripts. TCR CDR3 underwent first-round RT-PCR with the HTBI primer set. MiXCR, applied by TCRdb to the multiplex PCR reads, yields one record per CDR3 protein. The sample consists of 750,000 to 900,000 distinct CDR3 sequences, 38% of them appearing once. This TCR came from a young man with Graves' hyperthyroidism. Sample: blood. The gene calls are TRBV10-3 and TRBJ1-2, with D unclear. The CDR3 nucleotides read TGTGCCATCAGTGAAGGCCTTAACTATGGCTACACCTTC. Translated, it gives CAISEGLNYGYTF.